This T cell receptor beta chain was captured by sequencing in a study of blood T cell repertoires in COVID-19. Study background: Sources were T cells, B-cell-depleted T cells, or PBMCs; the material itself was cDNA or gDNA.

Clones were sequenced by immunoSEQ multiplex PCR, and TCRdb holds only the in-frame ones, with some missing. In the table there are around 220,000 clones, around 90% of which are singletons. Those enrolled, adults aged roughly 18 to 100 years, came from about two dozen US areas. Cohorts were determined from participant-reported clinical history. Exposed participants came across a COVID-19 case within 2 weeks before study entry. This clonotype was obtained from a man aged 25 to 40 who had been exposed to COVID-19. Sequenced: PBMCs or T cells enriched from blood (not recorded which).

For the CDR3, the DNA is TGTGCCAGCAGTGAACAGGGGGCTGAAGCTTTCTTT. Its translation: CASSEQGAEAFF. This chain joins TRBV2 and TRBJ1-1, with 7 bases that match TRBD1. Germline CDR1 is SNHLY and CDR2 is FYNNEI. The V gene end was trimmed by 2 bases and the J gene end by 6 bases; junction bases not matched to a gene: 0. This CDR3 spans 12 amino acids. Full variable domain (outside the CDR3, taken from reference TRBV2 and TRBJ1-1): EPEVTQTPSHQVTQMGQEVILRCVPISNHLYFYWYRQILGQKVEFLVSFYNNEISEKSEIFDDQFSVERPDGSNFTLKIRSTKLEDSAMYFCASSEQGAEAFFGQGTRLTVV.